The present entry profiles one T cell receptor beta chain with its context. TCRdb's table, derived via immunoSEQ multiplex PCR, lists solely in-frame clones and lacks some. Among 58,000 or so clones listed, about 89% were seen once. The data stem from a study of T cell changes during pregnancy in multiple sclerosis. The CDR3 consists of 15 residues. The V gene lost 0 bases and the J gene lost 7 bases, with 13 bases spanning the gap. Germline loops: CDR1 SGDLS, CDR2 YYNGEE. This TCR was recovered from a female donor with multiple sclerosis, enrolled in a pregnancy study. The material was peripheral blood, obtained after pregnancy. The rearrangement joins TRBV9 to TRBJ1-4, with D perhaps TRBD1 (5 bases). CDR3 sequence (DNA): TGTGCCAGCAGCGTAGGGGAGGGGCGTTTTGAAAAACTGTTTTTT. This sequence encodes CASSVGEGRFEKLFF.